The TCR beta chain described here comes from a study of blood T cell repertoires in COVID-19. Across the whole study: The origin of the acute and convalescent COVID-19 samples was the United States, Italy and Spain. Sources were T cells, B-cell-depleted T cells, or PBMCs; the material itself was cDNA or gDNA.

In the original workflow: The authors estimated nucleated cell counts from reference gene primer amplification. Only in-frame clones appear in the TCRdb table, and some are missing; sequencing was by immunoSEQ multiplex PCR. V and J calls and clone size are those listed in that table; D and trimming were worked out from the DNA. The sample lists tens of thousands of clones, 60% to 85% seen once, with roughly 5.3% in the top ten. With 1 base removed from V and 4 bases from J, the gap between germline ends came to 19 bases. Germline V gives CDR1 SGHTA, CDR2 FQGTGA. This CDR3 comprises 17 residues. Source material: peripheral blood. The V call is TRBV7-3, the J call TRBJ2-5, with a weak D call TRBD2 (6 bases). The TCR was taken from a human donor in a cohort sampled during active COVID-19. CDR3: CASSLSGGRDLTETQYF. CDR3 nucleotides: TGTGCCAGCAGCTTAAGTGGTGGGCGGGACTTGACAGAGACCCAGTACTTC. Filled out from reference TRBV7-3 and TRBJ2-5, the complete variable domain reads GAGVSQTPSNKVTEKGKYVELRCDPISGHTALYWYRQSLGQGPEFLIYFQGTGAADDSGLPNDRFFAVRPEGSVSTLKIQRTERGDSAVYLCASSLSGGRDLTETQYFGPGTRLLVL.